This T cell receptor (beta chain) was captured in a study of cytomegalovirus exposure and HLA in healthy donors. Study information: Around 85 million unique TCR sequences came from HLA-typed donors in an early release.

Use of 60 Vbeta and 13 Jbeta primers characterized the PCR. Sequencing was performed with immunoSEQ multiplex PCR; in TCRdb, only in-frame clones are kept and a portion is missing. This table has 90,000 to 150,000 clones, 75% to 80% appearing once. Healthy bone marrow donors made up the donors. Per the germline V gene, CDR1 is MNHEY and CDR2 is SMNVEV (reference sequence). The V end lost 6 bases, the J end lost 0 bases, and 14 bases lay between the germline ends. This CDR3 is 15 amino acids long. The chain links TRBV27 to TRBJ1-2, with unresolved D. Sequencing was performed on PBMCs. The TCR originated in a middle-aged woman in good health and CMV-seropositive. In nucleotides, the CDR3 is TGTGCCAGCAGCACATACCGCGGAGCTAACTATGGCTACACCTTC. Protein sequence: CASSTYRGANYGYTF.